A selection of T cell receptor beta chains follows, all from one sample in a study of blood T cells in healthy people across ages. MiXCR, run by TCRdb on the 5' RACE reads, gives a single entry per CDR3 protein. The repertoire holds about 900,000 distinct CDR3 sequences, with approximately 59% as singletons. Sequenced material: blood. These receptors were obtained from a man aged 25-45 years in good health. The CDR3 runs from the conserved cysteine through the conserved F or W. The D gene is left open where the match is weak. Clone size is given for some rows only: seen once, a few or many times, or a class if the clone is expanded.

>TRBJ2-3|TRBV9|-|-
CASSGSGALNTDTQYF
TGTGCCAGCAGCGGCTCGGGGGCCCTAAACACAGATACGCAGTATTTT
>TRBJ2-3|TRBV10-3|-|TRBD1
CAIWDSFSTDTQYF
TGTGCCATCTGGGACAGTTTCTCCACAGATACGCAGTATTTT
>TRBJ1-2|TRBV29-1|-|-
CSVTGRSNYGYTF
TGCAGCGTGACGGGACGAAGTAACTATGGCTACACCTTC
>TRBJ2-7|TRBV7-2|-|-
CASSLKSGVGEQYF
TGTGCCAGCAGCTTAAAGTCGGGAGTGGGAGAGCAGTACTTC
>TRBJ1-4|TRBV12-3/TRBV12-4|few|-
CASSFISPTNEKLFF
TGTGCCAGCAGTTTTATCAGTCCAACTAATGAAAAACTGTTTTTT
>TRBJ1-2|TRBV6-7|-|-
CASSYMPGYHRGYTF
TGTGCCAGCAGTTACATGCCTGGTTATCATCGCGGCTACACCTTC
>TRBJ1-3|TRBV20-1|-|-
CSGGSGNTIYF
TGCAGCGGAGGCTCTGGAAACACCATATATTTT
>TRBJ2-5|TRBV29-1|few|TRBD2
CSVDLTSMLETQYF
TGCAGCGTTGATCTGACTAGCATGCTAGAGACCCAGTACTTC
>TRBJ2-3|TRBV6-6|-|-
CASTDSGRGADTQYF
TGTGCCAGCACCGACTCGGGGCGGGGCGCAGATACGCAGTATTTT
>TRBJ1-2|TRBV20-1|-|TRBD1
CSATGQVYGYTF
TGCAGTGCGACGGGACAGGTCTATGGCTACACCTTC
>TRBJ2-1|TRBV7-9|-|-
CASEAGTEQFF
TGTGCCAGTGAAGCGGGGACAGAGCAGTTCTTC
>TRBJ1-1|TRBV6-5|-|-
CASSFISGAEAFF
TGTGCCAGCAGTTTCATATCAGGGGCTGAAGCTTTCTTT
>TRBJ1-4|TRBV12-3/TRBV12-4|-|-
CASSLRSPSTNEKLFF
TGTGCCAGCAGTTTACGGTCACCCTCAACTAATGAAAAACTGTTTTTT
>TRBJ2-7|TRBV5-1|-|-
CASSSTSHGIYEQYF
TGCGCCAGCAGCTCGACCTCTCACGGAATCTACGAGCAGTACTTC
>TRBJ2-5|TRBV7-6|-|-
CASSEGNGPYNEQYF
TGTGCCAGCAGCGAAGGCAACGGGCCCTACAATGAGCAGTACTTC
>TRBJ1-2|TRBV28|-|-
CASSSPGDYGYTF
TGTGCCAGCAGTTCTCCAGGGGACTATGGCTACACCTTC
>TRBJ2-7|TRBV12-3/TRBV12-4|-|TRBD1
CASSQGAIREQYF
TGTGCCAGCAGCCAGGGGGCGATTCGCGAGCAGTACTTC
>TRBJ2-3|TRBV7-2|few|-
CASSSQGYTQYF
TGTGCCAGCAGCTCCCAGGGTTATACGCAGTATTTT
>TRBJ2-7|TRBV29-1|-|-
CSVRTGTYEQYF
TGCAGCGTGAGGACGGGCACCTACGAGCAGTACTTC
>TRBJ2-7|TRBV20-1|-|-
CSVPGGFSYEQYF
TGCAGTGTCCCCGGCGGTTTCTCCTACGAGCAGTACTTC
>TRBJ1-2|TRBV29-1|-|TRBD1
CTSDREYRGYTF
TGCACCTCGGACAGGGAATATCGTGGCTACACCTTC
>TRBJ1-1|TRBV27|-|-
CASSLTVYTEAFF
TGTGCCAGCAGTCTCACTGTCTACACTGAAGCTTTCTTT
>TRBJ1-2|TRBV25-1|-|-
CASEGGIYGYTF
TGTGCCAGCGAGGGTGGGATCTATGGCTACACCTTC
>TRBJ2-7|TRBV12-3/TRBV12-4|-|-
CASSLDRLSYEQYF
TGTGCCAGCAGTTTAGATCGGCTATCCTACGAGCAGTACTTC
>TRBJ2-3|TRBV27|-|-
CASSLVLGSDTQYF
TGTGCCAGCAGTTTAGTGTTGGGCTCAGATACGCAGTATTTT
>TRBJ2-2|TRBV30|-|-
CACLRDGAPFGELFF
TGTGCCTGCCTCCGGGACGGGGCCCCTTTCGGGGAGCTGTTTTTT
>TRBJ2-4|TRBV6-1|-|-
CASRRLGQRLVAKNIQYF
TGTGCCAGCAGGCGGTTGGGACAGCGACTAGTAGCCAAAAACATTCAGTACTTC
>TRBJ2-1|TRBV28|-|TRBD2
CASRPSGSGNEQFF
TGTGCCAGCAGACCTAGCGGGTCGGGAAATGAGCAGTTCTTC
>TRBJ2-3|TRBV7-2|-|-
CASSLTAGDTQYF
TGTGCCAGCAGCCTGACAGCGGGAGATACGCAGTATTTT
>TRBJ2-3|TRBV29-1|-|-
CSVEDHTGDRIDTQYF
TGCAGCGTTGAAGATCATACGGGGGACCGGATAGATACGCAGTATTTT
>TRBJ1-2|TRBV28|-|-
CASSFPLAGARNYGYTF
TGTGCCAGCAGTTTTCCCTTGGCAGGGGCTAGGAACTATGGCTACACCTTC
>TRBJ2-3|TRBV6-2/TRBV6-3|few|-
CASSFHRSDTQYF
TGTGCCAGCAGCTTCCACCGGTCAGATACGCAGTATTTT
>TRBJ1-1|TRBV11-3|-|-
CASSLVLETEAFF
TGTGCCAGCAGCTTAGTTCTGGAAACTGAAGCTTTCTTT
>TRBJ2-3|TRBV4-3|-|-
CASSPWTSSTDTQYF
TGCGCCAGCAGCCCATGGACTTCTAGCACAGATACGCAGTATTTT
>TRBJ2-1|TRBV6-2/TRBV6-3|-|-
CASSYAQVTYNEQFF
TGTGCCAGCAGTTACGCTCAGGTAACTTACAATGAGCAGTTCTTC